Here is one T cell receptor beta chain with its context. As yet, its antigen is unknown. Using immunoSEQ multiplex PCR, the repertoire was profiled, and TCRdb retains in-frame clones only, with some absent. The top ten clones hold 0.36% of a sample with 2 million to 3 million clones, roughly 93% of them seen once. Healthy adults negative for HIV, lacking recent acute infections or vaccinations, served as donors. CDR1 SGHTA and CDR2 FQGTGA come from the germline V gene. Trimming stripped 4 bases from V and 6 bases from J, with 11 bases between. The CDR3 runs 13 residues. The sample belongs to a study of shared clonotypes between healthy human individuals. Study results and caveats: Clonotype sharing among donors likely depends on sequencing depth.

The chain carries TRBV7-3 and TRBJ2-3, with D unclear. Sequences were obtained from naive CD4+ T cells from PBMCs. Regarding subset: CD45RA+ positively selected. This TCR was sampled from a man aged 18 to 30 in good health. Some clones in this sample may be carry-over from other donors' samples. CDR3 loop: CASSSNGKDTQYF. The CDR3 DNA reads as TGTGCCAGCAGCTCCAACGGCAAGGATACGCAGTATTTT.